This T cell receptor beta chain derives from a study of shared clonotypes between healthy human individuals. CDR1 is GTSNPN and CDR2 is SVGIG in the germline V gene (reference sequence). V shed 0 bases and J shed 10 bases, with 15 bases lying between them. CDR3 length: 13 amino acids. The method was immunoSEQ multiplex PCR; TCRdb's version includes in-frame clones alone and lacks a portion of them. The sample lists just over 2,000,000 clones; around 95% were seen once. In the CD4+ fraction, cells were divided into CD45RA+ naive and CD45RA-negative memory subsets. This receptor was obtained from a man aged 18 to 35 in good health. The specimen was naive CD4+ T cells sorted from blood. Subset specified: CD45RA+ positively selected. The rearrangement joins TRBV30 to TRBJ1-1, with D unresolved. Written as DNA, the CDR3 is TGTGCCTGGAGTGTAGCCGATAGGTATAGAGCTTTCTTT. Protein product: CAWSVADRYRAFF. Using reference TRBV30 and TRBJ1-1 for the parts outside the CDR3, the full variable domain is SQTIHQWPATLVQPVGSPLSLECTVEGTSNPNLYWYRQAAGRGLQLLFYSVGIGQISSEVPQNLSASRPQDRQFILSSKKLLLSDSGFYLCAWSVADRYRAFFGQGTRLTVV.